This T cell receptor (beta chain) was sequenced in a study of neurological immune-mediated disorders. Study-level results: The highest TCR clonal expansion occurred in HTLV-1-associated myelopathy; multiple sclerosis fell below healthy controls. The study found no CDR3 amino acid sequences shared by expanded clones across subjects, suggesting private repertoires in all groups.

With 10-nucleotide random UMIs included, cDNA was synthesized by 5'RACE. TCRdb re-derived calls from the 5' RACE reads in MiXCR, one entry per CDR3 protein. Seen here are around 66,000 distinct CDR3 sequences, roughly 4.9% observed once, and the top ten hold about 2%. This clonotype was seen many times. Antigen: not known. The unsorted libraries had their origin in 2 million PBMCs stored at -80 C. Germline CDR1 is SGHTA and CDR2 is FQGNSA. There are 14 residues in the CDR3. Unmatched junction bases numbered 4, after V lost 5 bases and J lost 0 bases. This clonotype was obtained from a woman in her 70s with multiple sclerosis. The V and J genes are TRBV7-2 and TRBJ2-7, with 7 nucleotides matching TRBD2. Sequenced: PBMCs. CDR3 DNA sequence: TGTGCCAGCAGCCCCGCTAGCGGCTCCTACGAGCAGTACTTC. It yields the protein CASSPASGSYEQYF.